The 15 T cell receptor beta chains listed next were all sequenced from one sample in a study of regulatory T cells in long-lasting Graves disease. In building TCR beta libraries, iRepertoire HTBI primers were used together with Arm-PCR of CDR3 regions. TCRdb processed the multiplex PCR reads anew with MiXCR; each CDR3 protein has one entry. Here the sample spans hundreds of thousands of distinct CDR3 sequences, less than 25% being singletons. Indicated time point: persistent/refractory GD, antithyroid drugs over 5 years with positive TRAb. Scientists built the TCR library using RNA that was extracted from PBMCs. The sequencing here drew on peripheral blood mononuclear cells (PBMCs), taken when the disease was refractory, from a patient treated with antithyroid drugs. These receptors all come from a female donor with Graves disease.

In its sample, this clonotype was seen many times. V is TRBV11-2 and J is TRBJ2-7; 9 nucleotides line up with TRBD2. Germline V lookup: CDR1 SGHAT, CDR2 FQNNGV. The V segment lost 6 bases and the J segment 3 bases; nucleotides outside the gene matches: 6. The CDR3 has 14 residues. The CDR3 protein is CASSIAGDNYEQYF. CDR3 nucleotides: TGTGCCAGCAGTATAGCGGGAGATAACTACGAGCAGTACTTC. The variable domain in full, completed from reference TRBV11-2 and TRBJ2-7, reads EAGVAQSPRYKIIEKRQSVAFWCNPISGHATLYWYQQILGQGPKLLIQFQNNGVVDDSQLPKDRFSAERLKGVDSTLKIQPAKLEDSAVYLCASSIAGDNYEQYFGPGTRLTVT.

This clonotype was counted many times. The chain has TRBV6-5 and TRBJ2-7; 7 bases are shared with TRBD1. Germline V lookup: CDR1 MNHEY, CDR2 SVGAGI. CDR3 length equals 14 residues. V gave up 2 bases and J gave up 4 bases; unmatched junction bases: 5. The CDR3 bases are TGTGCCAGCAGTTACGAAGCAGGGGGATACGAGCAGTACTTC. Amino acids: CASSYEAGGYEQYF.

This clonotype was seen at least ten times. The rearrangement uses TRBV28 and TRBJ2-5, with a possible D match to TRBD1 (6 bases). There are 13 residues in the CDR3. Germline V CDR1 and CDR2: MDHEN, SYDVKM. V lost 8 bases and J 4 bases, leaving 14 bases between the germline ends. CDR3 sequence: CASGITGTETQYF. CDR3 nucleotide sequence: TGTGCCAGCGGAATAACAGGGACAGAGACCCAGTACTTC.

This clonotype was detected only a few times. The chain employs TRBV30 and TRBJ1-1; maybe TRBD1 (6 bases). Germline CDR1 and CDR2: GTSNPN and SVGIG (reference sequence). Trimming took off 5 bases at V and 1 base at J, with 8 bases between the two ends. This CDR3 contains 12 residues. This chain's CDR3 is CAWRRGNTEAFF. The CDR3 region has the DNA TGTGCCTGGCGCAGGGGGAACACTGAAGCTTTCTTT. The whole variable domain, remainder taken from reference TRBV30 and TRBJ1-1, is SQTIHQWPATLVQPVGSPLSLECTVEGTSNPNLYWYRQAAGRGLQLLFYSVGIGQISSEVPQNLSASRPQDRQFILSSKKLLLSDSGFYLCAWRRGNTEAFFGQGTRLTVV.

This rearrangement joins TRBV10-1 to TRBJ2-5; D might be TRBD2 (7 bases). This CDR3 has 16 residues. Germline CDR1 reads WNHNN; CDR2 reads SYGVQD (reference sequence). Trimming pared 0 bases from V and 2 bases from J, leaving 13 bases between. The CDR3 DNA is TGCGCCAGCAGTGAGTCTAGGGGGGGGTGGCAAGAGACCCAGTACTTC. Amino acid sequence: CASSESRGGWQETQYF.

This clonotype was observed a few times. The V gene is TRBV3-1, the J gene TRBJ2-7, with TRBD2 identical over 9 bases. The CDR3 totals 15 residues. The trim removed 0 bases at V and 5 bases at J, leaving 5 bases unmatched. Germline V gene data show CDR1 as LGHDT and CDR2 as YNNKEL (reference sequence). The CDR3 spells CASSQEAGGPDEQYF. The DNA for the CDR3 is TGTGCCAGCAGCCAAGAGGCGGGAGGGCCTGACGAGCAGTACTTC.

This clonotype was picked up many times. V usage is TRBV6-1 and J usage is TRBJ1-4; no definite D call. Germline V gives CDR1 MNHNS, CDR2 SASEGT. This CDR3 has 15 residues. Trimming removed 7 bases from V and 0 bases from J, with 12 bases in between. CDR3 sequence (DNA): TGTGCCAGCAAGCCGTTTGATGCAACTAATGAAAAACTGTTTTTT. Translating it yields CASKPFDATNEKLFF.

In its sample, this clonotype was seen many times. The chain recombines TRBV7-9 with TRBJ2-2; D gene uncertain. Per germline, CDR1 SEHNR and CDR2 FQNEAQ (reference sequence). The length of the CDR3 is 12 residues. V shed 5 bases and J shed 4 bases, with 5 bases lying between them. The DNA for the CDR3 is TGTGCCAGCAGCCCCCCCACCGGGGAGCTGTTTTTT. Amino acids: CASSPPTGELFF.

CDR3 DNA sequence: TGTGCCAGCACATCAGCGGGAGGACTGGCCGGGGAGCTGTTTTTT. Translating gives CASTSAGGLAGELFF. This chain uses TRBV6-1 with TRBJ2-2; 9 positions match TRBD2. Germline V gives CDR1 MNHNS, CDR2 SASEGT. The V segment lost 7 bases and the J segment 6 bases; nucleotides outside the gene matches: 9. The CDR3 totals 15 residues.

In this sample, this clonotype turned up once. The chain has TRBV6-5 and TRBJ2-5, with 10 bases aligning to TRBD2. The CDR3 is made up of 15 amino acids. With 1 base clipped from V and 5 bases from J, the junction kept 4 bases outside the gene matches. Germline V gene sequence: CDR1 MNHEY, CDR2 SVGAGI. The CDR3 loop is CASSYLASGSETQYF. CDR3 DNA: TGTGCCAGCAGTTACTTAGCTAGCGGGAGTGAGACCCAGTACTTC.

The chain employs TRBV10-3 and TRBJ2-3, with TRBD2 as a possible D gene (5 bases). Germline values: CDR1 ENHRY, CDR2 SYGVKD. Trimming took 6 bases from V and 3 from J, leaving 13 bases between them. CDR3 length: 14 residues. The DNA for the CDR3 is TGTGCCATCAGCCCGGAGTGGAGGACAGATACGCAGTATTTT. This sequence encodes CAISPEWRTDTQYF.

To note about this clonotype: A much bigger clone sits one base away, suggesting this may be a read error. This sequence joins TRBV6-2 or TRBV6-3 and TRBJ2-5; 13 bases match TRBD2. From germline, CDR1 is MNHEY and CDR2 SVGEGT. The CDR3 contains 19 residues. With V trimmed by 5 bases and J by 5 bases, 17 bases remained unmatched. CDR3 loop: CASSKAVLTSGRVGETQYF. CDR3 bases: TGTGCCAGCAGTAAAGCGGTGCTAACTAGCGGGAGGGTGGGGGAGACCCAGTACTTC.

This clonotype was seen a handful of times. The chain employs TRBV20-1 and TRBJ2-7; 14 bases map to TRBD2. The CDR3 consists of 18 residues. The V gene's germline CDR1 is DFQATT and CDR2 SNEGSKA (reference sequence). J lost 4 bases, V lost 6 bases, and 17 bases had no gene match. The CDR3 coding sequence is TGCAGTGCAGCGGGCGGGGGACTAGCGGGAGTTCGGGAGTACGAGCAGTACTTC. Protein product: CSAAGGGLAGVREYEQYF.

The chain joins TRBV11-2 to TRBJ2-1, with 10 bases that match TRBD2. After removal of 1 base from V and 8 bases from J, the junction contained 5 bases not matched to a gene. Germline-derived CDR1 and CDR2 are SGHAT and FQNNGV. The CDR3 runs 15 residues. CDR3 bases: TGTGCCAGCAGCTTAGCCGCTAGCGGGAGATATGAGCAGTTCTTC. This gives the protein CASSLAASGRYEQFF. The full variable domain, completed using reference TRBV11-2 and TRBJ2-1, is EAGVAQSPRYKIIEKRQSVAFWCNPISGHATLYWYQQILGQGPKLLIQFQNNGVVDDSQLPKDRFSAERLKGVDSTLKIQPAKLEDSAVYLCASSLAASGRYEQFFGPGTRLTVL.

This rearrangement joins TRBV4-1 to TRBJ2-2; D is unclear. CDR3 length: 19 residues. Trimming stripped 0 bases from V and 7 bases from J, with 24 bases between. Germline V gives CDR1 MGHRA, CDR2 YSYEKL. In nucleotides, the CDR3 is TGCGCCAGCAGCCAAGATGAAAGTCGGCTTAGTTACAATAGCGGGGAGCTGTTTTTT. Translation: CASSQDESRLSYNSGELFF.